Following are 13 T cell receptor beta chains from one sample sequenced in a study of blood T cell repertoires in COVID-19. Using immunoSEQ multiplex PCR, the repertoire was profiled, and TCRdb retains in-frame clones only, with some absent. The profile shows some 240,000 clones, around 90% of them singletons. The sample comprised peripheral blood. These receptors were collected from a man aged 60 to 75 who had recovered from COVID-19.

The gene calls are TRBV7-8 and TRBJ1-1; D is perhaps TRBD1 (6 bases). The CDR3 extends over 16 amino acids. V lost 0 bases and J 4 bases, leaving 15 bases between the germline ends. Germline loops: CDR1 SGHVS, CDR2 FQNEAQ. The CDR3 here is CASSLAGARGGTEAFF. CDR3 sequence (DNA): TGTGCCAGCAGCTTAGCGGGGGCCCGGGGGGGCACTGAAGCTTTCTTT. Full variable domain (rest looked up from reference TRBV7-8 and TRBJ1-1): GAGVSQSPRYKVAKRGQDVALRCDPISGHVSLFWYQQALGQGPEFLTYFQNEAQLDKSGLPSDRFFAERPEGSVSTLKIQRTQQEDSAVYLCASSLAGARGGTEAFFGQGTRLTVV.

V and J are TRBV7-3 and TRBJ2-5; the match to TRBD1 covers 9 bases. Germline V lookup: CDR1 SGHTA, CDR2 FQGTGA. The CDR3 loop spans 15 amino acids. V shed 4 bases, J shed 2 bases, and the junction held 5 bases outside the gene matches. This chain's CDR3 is CASSSGTGRQETQYF. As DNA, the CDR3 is TGTGCCAGCAGCTCCGGGACAGGGAGGCAAGAGACCCAGTACTTC.

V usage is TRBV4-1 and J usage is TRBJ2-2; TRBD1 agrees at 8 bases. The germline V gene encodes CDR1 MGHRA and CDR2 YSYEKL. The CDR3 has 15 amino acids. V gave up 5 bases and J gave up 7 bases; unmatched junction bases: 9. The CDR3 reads CASSVGTGTIGELFF. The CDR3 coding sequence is TGCGCCAGCAGCGTTGGGACAGGAACAATCGGGGAGCTGTTTTTT.

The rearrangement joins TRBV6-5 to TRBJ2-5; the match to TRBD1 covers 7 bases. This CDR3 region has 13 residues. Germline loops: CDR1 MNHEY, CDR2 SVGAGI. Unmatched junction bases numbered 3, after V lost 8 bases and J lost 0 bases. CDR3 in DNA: TGTGCCAGCCGGGACAGCAACCAAGAGACCCAGTACTTC. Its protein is CASRDSNQETQYF.

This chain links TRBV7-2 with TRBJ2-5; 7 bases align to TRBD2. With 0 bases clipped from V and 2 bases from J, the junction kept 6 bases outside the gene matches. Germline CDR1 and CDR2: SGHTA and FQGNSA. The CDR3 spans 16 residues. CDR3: CASSLANREEQETQYF. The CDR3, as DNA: TGTGCCAGCAGCTTAGCGAACCGGGAGGAGCAAGAGACCCAGTACTTC.

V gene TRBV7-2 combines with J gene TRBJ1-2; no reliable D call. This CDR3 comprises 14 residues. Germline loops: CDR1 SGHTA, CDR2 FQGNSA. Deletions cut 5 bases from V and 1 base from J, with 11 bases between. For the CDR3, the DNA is TGTGCCAGCAGCCCCCTGGGCAATAACTATGGCTACACCTTC. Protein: CASSPLGNNYGYTF.

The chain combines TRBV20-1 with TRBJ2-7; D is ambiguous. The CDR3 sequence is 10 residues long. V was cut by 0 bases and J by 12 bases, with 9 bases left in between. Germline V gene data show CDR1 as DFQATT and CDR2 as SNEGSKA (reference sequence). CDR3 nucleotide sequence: TGCAGTGCTAGAGATGAGGCGTGGTACTTC. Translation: CSARDEAWYF.

The CDR3: CASSFRGYEQYF. CDR3 DNA sequence: TGTGCCAGCAGCTTCAGAGGTTACGAGCAGTACTTC. The chain combines TRBV7-2 with TRBJ2-7; D is ambiguous. The CDR3 consists of 12 residues. Trimming removed 3 bases from V and 4 bases from J, with 7 bases in between. Germline V gene lookup returns CDR1 SGHTA and CDR2 FQGNSA.

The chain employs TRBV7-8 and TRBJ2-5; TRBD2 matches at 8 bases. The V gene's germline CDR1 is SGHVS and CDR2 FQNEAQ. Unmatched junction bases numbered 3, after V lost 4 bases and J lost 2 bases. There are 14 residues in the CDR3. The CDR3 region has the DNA TGTGCCAGCAGCTCAACTAGCGGACAAGAGACCCAGTACTTC. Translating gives CASSSTSGQETQYF.

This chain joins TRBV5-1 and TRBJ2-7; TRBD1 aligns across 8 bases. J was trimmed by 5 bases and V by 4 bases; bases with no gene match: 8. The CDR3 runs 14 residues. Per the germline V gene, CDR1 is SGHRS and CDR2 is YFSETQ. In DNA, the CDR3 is TGCGCCAGCAGCCCCCGGACAGGGCGGAACGAGCAGTACTTC. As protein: CASSPRTGRNEQYF.

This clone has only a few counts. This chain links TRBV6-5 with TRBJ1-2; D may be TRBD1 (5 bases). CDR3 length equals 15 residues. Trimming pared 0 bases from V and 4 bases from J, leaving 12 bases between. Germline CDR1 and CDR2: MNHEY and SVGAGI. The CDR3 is CASSYSGLWSYGYTF. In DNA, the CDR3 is TGTGCCAGCAGTTACTCGGGACTTTGGAGCTATGGCTACACCTTC.

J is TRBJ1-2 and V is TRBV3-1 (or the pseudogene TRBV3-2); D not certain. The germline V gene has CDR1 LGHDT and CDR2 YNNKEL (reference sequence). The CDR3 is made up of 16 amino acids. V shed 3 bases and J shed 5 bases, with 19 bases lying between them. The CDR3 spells CASSHAGLTGEYGYTF. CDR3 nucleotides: TGTGCCAGCAGCCATGCCGGACTGACCGGGGAGTATGGCTACACCTTC.

The DNA for the CDR3 is TGCGCCAGCAGCCAAGATGAGGCTGAAAAGAATGAAAAACTGTTTTTT. It codes for CASSQDEAEKNEKLFF. This chain links TRBV4-1 with TRBJ1-4, with D unclear. V was pared by 0 bases and J by 5 bases, with 13 bases between. CDR3 length: 16 residues. Germline CDR1 and CDR2: MGHRA and YSYEKL.